This TCR beta chain was retrieved from a study of response to subunit inactivated influenza vaccine. V trimming: 5 bases; J trimming: 7 bases; junction bases outside the gene matches: 9. There are 15 residues in the CDR3. TCRdb reanalysed the RT-PCR reads using MiXCR and keeps one entry per CDR3 protein. The data hold 500,000 to 650,000 distinct CDR3 sequences, with about 8% observed a single time. This clonotype was seen ten or more times. This TCR was recovered from a man between 50 and 69 years old who received an inactivated influenza vaccine. The chain is built from TRBV12-3 or TRBV12-4 and TRBJ2-1; 9 bases match TRBD1. This specimen consisted of PBMCs from blood, obtained less than 30 months after vaccination. CDR3 in DNA: TGTGCCAGCAGTCTGACCAAGACAGGGGGGAATGAGCAGTTCTTC. Its translation is CASSLTKTGGNEQFF.